Presented here are 9 T cell receptor beta chains from one specimen sequenced in a study of metastatic and nonmetastatic thyroid tumors (dated by TCRdb to the early 2020s). Libraries were built with PCR. Sequencing was performed on an Illumina HiSeq 4000. TCRdb reran the public reads through fastp at Q25 and MiXCR, keeping productive beta chains. Here the sample has 23,000 or so clones; about 20% occur a single time. The ten largest clones add up to roughly 24% of the sample. No treatment had been received by any patient before thyroid surgery. Sequencing used blood. The receptors were sampled from a male donor with papillary thyroid cancer or a benign thyroid nodule (not recorded which). Some clones in this sample may be carry-over from other donors' samples.

Notes on this clone: At one of its ends the junction is not consistent with the germline gene, which may arise from a read error. V is TRBV14 and J is TRBJ2-7; TRBD1 might be the D (6 bases). Germline V lookup: CDR1 SGHDN, CDR2 FVKESK. The length of the CDR3 is 14 residues. CDR3 nucleotides: TGTGCCAGCAGCAGCCGGGACACATACTTGGAGCAGCACTTC. It yields the protein CASSSRDTYLEQHF.

This clone was seen only once. This CDR3 fails to terminate in the conserved phenylalanine or tryptophan, so it likely reflects a read error. The DNA is omitted, as the CDR3 cannot be located on it reliably, and the CDR3 follows TCRdb's listing. J is TRBJ2-3 and V is TRBV12-3 or TRBV12-4. The CDR3 has 14 residues if both end residues are counted. CDR3 protein: CASSLVAVTDTQSV.

This clone counts as medium-sized. The chain carries TRBV28 and TRBJ2-7; perhaps TRBD1 as D (6 bases). Trimming removed 3 bases at V and 5 bases at J, with 8 bases between. Per the germline V gene, CDR1 is MDHEN and CDR2 is SYDVKM. The CDR3 has 12 amino acids. CDR3 amino acids: CASSFNRDEQYF. The CDR3 DNA reads TGTGCCAGCAGTTTTAACAGGGACGAGCAGTACTTC.

This rearrangement joins TRBV5-5 to TRBJ2-2, with a weak D call TRBD1 (5 bases). V was cut by 2 bases and J by 6 bases, with 14 bases left in between. Per the germline V gene, CDR1 is SGHKS and CDR2 is YYEKEE (reference sequence). The CDR3 length is 15 residues. The CDR3, as DNA: TGTGCCAGCAGCTTCGGACAAGCTGGAGCCGGGGAGCTGTTTTTT. It specifies CASSFGQAGAGELFF.

This clone has ten or more counts. The CDR3 DNA follows: TGTGCCAGCACTGGACAGGGAGAAGCTTTCTTT. Amino acids: CASTGQGEAFF. This chain joins TRBV6-1 and TRBJ1-1; 8 nucleotides agree with TRBD1. Germline V CDR1 and CDR2: MNHNS, SASEGT. CDR3 length: 11 residues. V dropped 7 bases and J dropped 8; count of bases not matched to a gene: 3.

This clone was picked up many times. The chain recombines TRBV20-1 with TRBJ2-1; tentatively, D is TRBD2 (6 bases). Looked up from germline, CDR1 is DFQATT and CDR2 is SNEGSKA (reference sequence). V shed 3 bases and J shed 0 bases, with 9 bases lying between them. This CDR3 is 14 amino acids long. This chain's CDR3 is CSASHGSSYNEQFF. The CDR3 DNA sequence: TGCAGTGCTAGTCACGGGAGCTCCTACAATGAGCAGTTCTTC.

In this sample, this clone turned up many times. This sequence joins TRBV9 and TRBJ2-2; D gene uncertain. Trimming removed 3 bases from V and 4 bases from J, with 4 bases in between. Germline V lookup: CDR1 SGDLS, CDR2 YYNGEE. This CDR3 region has 12 residues. This chain's CDR3 is CASSAFTGELFF. The CDR3 nucleotides are TGTGCCAGCAGCGCCTTCACCGGGGAGCTGTTTTTT.

This clone has a count of ten or more. This chain links TRBV20-1 with TRBJ1-2; the match to TRBD1 covers 7 bases. Germline CDR1 is DFQATT and CDR2 is SNEGSKA (reference sequence). This CDR3 contains 13 residues. The J segment lost 4 bases and the V segment lost 6 bases, leaving 8 bases of the junction unmatched. The CDR3, as DNA: TGCAGTGCCGTGGGCCGGGACAGCTATGGCTACACCTTC. Residues: CSAVGRDSYGYTF.

This clone was seen a handful of times. The V and J genes are TRBV19 and TRBJ2-7; possibly TRBD2 for D (5 bases). This CDR3 contains 14 residues. V lost 3 bases and J 6 bases, leaving 15 bases between the germline ends. CDR1 LNHDA and CDR2 SQIVND come from the germline V gene (reference sequence). In nucleotides, the CDR3 is TGTGCCAGTAGTATGCGGGCACAGAGTTCCGAGCAGTACTTC. Its translation is CASSMRAQSSEQYF.